This paragraph reports one T cell receptor beta chain. Antigen unknown. A read error may explain this, as a much larger clone is one base away. This CDR3 is 17 amino acids long. The germline CDR1 and CDR2 sequences are SGDLS and YYNGEE. The TCRbeta library incorporated unique molecular identifiers. From the PCR reads, TCRdb called clonotypes with MiXCR, one entry per CDR3 protein. The data show a few hundred thousand distinct CDR3 sequences, approximately 13% seen once. This sample stems from a study of T-cell reconstitution after alpha-beta-depleted transplantation in children. Study-wide findings and caveats: Diversity of TCRbeta at day 60 was high in some patients, arising from surviving recipient T cells and thymic progenitors.

The sample in question was PBMCs, mostly from graft donor cells, obtained 360 days after TCRalphabeta/CD19-depleted stem cell transplant. The chain recombines TRBV9 with TRBJ2-3; 9 bases line up with TRBD2. The TCR comes from a male patient between 10 and 17 years old who had a stem cell transplant for acute myeloid leukemia, so the T cells may come from the graft donor. The chain's CDR3 is CAISVIPSGGRGDTQYF. As DNA, the CDR3 is TGTGCCATCAGCGTAATCCCCTCTGGCGGGAGGGGAGATACGCAGTATTTT.